These 28 T cell receptor beta chains originate from one sample sequenced in a study of blood T cell repertoires in COVID-19. Produced via immunoSEQ multiplex PCR; TCRdb's table is partial and in-frame only. The data show roughly 56,000 clones, with 90% seen just once and approximately 13% held by the top ten. Sequencing was carried out using peripheral blood. All receptors derive from a man in his sixties with active COVID-19.

The chain couples TRBV5-1 to TRBJ1-1; D gene uncertain. CDR1 and CDR2 from the germline V gene are SGHRS and YFSETQ. The V end was cut by 3 bases, the J end by 6 bases, with 12 bases between. CDR3 size: 13 residues. The CDR3 DNA reads as TGCGCCAGCAGCTCGGGTGGGGAGGCTGAAGCTTTCTTT. It translates to CASSSGGEAEAFF.

V usage is TRBV7-2 and J usage is TRBJ2-1, with a possible D match to TRBD2 (6 bases). This CDR3 contains 13 residues. V lost 1 base and J lost 13, with 14 bases in between. From germline, CDR1 is SGHTA and CDR2 FQGNSA. CDR3 in amino acids: CASSLGGLALQFF. As DNA, the CDR3 is TGTGCCAGCAGCTTAGGTGGGCTAGCGCTTCAGTTCTTC.

The chain carries TRBV6-5 and TRBJ2-5, with D tentatively TRBD2 (5 bases). V was trimmed by 8 bases and J by 7 bases, leaving 17 bases between them. Germline V gene sequence: CDR1 MNHEY, CDR2 SVGAGI. The CDR3 consists of 13 residues. The CDR3 region has the DNA TGTGCCAGCCTCCCGGGGTCTCCGGGGACCCAGTACTTC. Protein: CASLPGSPGTQYF.

J is TRBJ2-2 and V is TRBV7-9, with D maybe TRBD1 (5 bases). CDR1 SEHNR and CDR2 FQNEAQ come from the germline V gene (reference sequence). The CDR3 extends over 14 amino acids. V lost 1 base, J lost 4 bases, and 7 bases lay in between. Here the CDR3 DNA reads TGTGCCAGCAGCTTAGACAGGATCACCGGGGAGCTGTTTTTT. This translates into CASSLDRITGELFF.

The rearrangement links TRBV3-1 (or the pseudogene TRBV3-2) to TRBJ2-5; TRBD2 agrees at 14 bases. V trimming: 3 bases; J trimming: 5 bases; junction bases outside the gene matches: 11. The CDR3 sequence is 18 residues long. The germline V gene has CDR1 LGHDT and CDR2 YNNKEL (reference sequence). CDR3 nucleotide sequence: TGTGCCAGCAGCCATAGAAGACTAGCGGGAGGGTGTACGGAGACCCAGTACTTC. Protein product: CASSHRRLAGGCTETQYF.

J is TRBJ2-2 and V is TRBV28; 7 nucleotides align to TRBD1. This CDR3 comprises 14 residues. The V gene's germline CDR1 is MDHEN and CDR2 SYDVKM. With V trimmed by 3 bases and J by 6 bases, 4 bases remained unmatched. For the CDR3, the DNA is TGTGCCAGCAGTTTCGGGCAGGGGGCCGGGGAGCTGTTTTTT. This translates into CASSFGQGAGELFF.

The rearrangement joins TRBV20-1 to TRBJ2-1; weak D call: TRBD2 (5 bases). This CDR3 contains 11 residues. V was pared by 6 bases and J by 8 bases, with 11 bases between. Looked up from germline, CDR1 is DFQATT and CDR2 is SNEGSKA (reference sequence). CDR3 sequence: CSAGSNYEQFF. The CDR3 nucleotides are TGCAGTGCAGGGAGCAATTATGAGCAGTTCTTC.

V gene TRBV14 combines with J gene TRBJ1-1; 10 positions agree with TRBD1. This CDR3 is built from 15 residues. The germline V gene encodes CDR1 SGHDN and CDR2 FVKESK. Unmatched junction bases numbered 3, after V lost 4 bases and J lost 1 base. Here the CDR3 DNA reads TGTGCCAGCAGCCTCAGGACAGGGGGGAACACTGAAGCTTTCTTT. Translation gives CASSLRTGGNTEAFF.

This clone was counted a single time. The chain links TRBV19 to TRBJ1-1, with a possible D match to TRBD1 (5 bases). The CDR3 length is 14 residues. Germline CDR1 LNHDA, CDR2 SQIVND (reference sequence). V dropped 6 bases and J dropped 4 bases, with 15 bases sitting between them. CDR3 nucleotides: TGTGCCAGTAGCATTATGGGGGGAGGCACTGAAGCTTTCTTT. Amino acid sequence: CASSIMGGGTEAFF.

The rearrangement joins TRBV6-5 to TRBJ2-7; 8 bases are a match to TRBD1. The CDR3 has 12 residues. CDR1 is MNHEY and CDR2 is SVGAGI in the germline V gene. After removal of 5 bases from V and 7 bases from J, the junction contained 4 bases not matched to a gene. Here the CDR3 DNA reads TGTGCCAGCAGTAACAGGGGGTTGGAGCAGTACTTC. Translated, it gives CASSNRGLEQYF.

The V gene is TRBV3-1 (or the pseudogene TRBV3-2), the J gene TRBJ2-3; D not certain. Trimming cost V 4 bases and J 0 bases, with 8 bases left between them. Germline V lookup: CDR1 LGHDT, CDR2 YNNKEL (reference sequence). This CDR3 comprises 14 residues. This CDR3 is CASSPLTSTDTQYF. As DNA, the CDR3 is TGTGCCAGCAGCCCACTAACTAGCACAGATACGCAGTATTTT.

The chain uses TRBV6-5 and TRBJ1-4, with D maybe TRBD1 (6 bases). Looked up from germline, CDR1 is MNHEY and CDR2 is SVGAGI. The V and J ends lost 2 bases and 9 bases respectively, with 10 bases between them. CDR3 size: 13 residues. The CDR3 nucleotides read TGTGCCAGCAGTTACCGACAGGATAAAAAACTGTTTTTT. It specifies CASSYRQDKKLFF.

This rearrangement joins TRBV5-1 to TRBJ2-6, with unresolved D. From germline, CDR1 is SGHRS and CDR2 YFSETQ. Trimming removed 1 base at V and 0 bases at J, with 20 bases between. This CDR3 is built from 20 residues. CDR3 residues: CASSLLDGRPLISGANVLTF. DNA of the CDR3: TGCGCCAGCAGCTTGCTCGACGGCAGACCACTAATCTCTGGGGCCAACGTCCTGACTTTC.

This clone was found once. J is TRBJ1-4 and V is TRBV11-2, with D uncertain. With 8 bases removed from V and 5 bases from J, the gap between germline ends came to 12 bases. The CDR3 length is 13 residues. Germline V gene data show CDR1 as SGHAT and CDR2 as FQNNGV. The CDR3 DNA is TGTGCCAGCTCTTCGAAACTCAATGAAAAACTGTTTTTT. Protein product: CASSSKLNEKLFF.

The CDR3 spells CATRSGTGGGLGGYTF. CDR3 bases: TGTGCCACCAGGAGCGGGACAGGGGGAGGCCTGGGGGGCTACACCTTC. J is TRBJ1-2 and V is TRBV15, with 11 bases fitting TRBD1. Trimming at V came to 6 bases and at J to 8 bases, leaving 14 bases not matched to a gene. CDR1 and CDR2 from the germline V gene are LNHNV and YYDKDF (reference sequence). This CDR3 is built from 16 residues.

The V and J genes are TRBV7-9 and TRBJ2-5; TRBD1 might be the D (6 bases). V gave up 2 bases and J gave up 4 bases, with 11 bases separating them. This CDR3 region has 14 residues. Germline CDR1 and CDR2: SEHNR and FQNEAQ (reference sequence). CDR3 DNA: TGTGCCAGCAGCTTATACCGAGGGGGAGAGACCCAGTACTTC. The encoded protein is CASSLYRGGETQYF.

This clone was counted a few times. This chain links TRBV24-1 with TRBJ1-6; D call uncertain. Germline V gene data show CDR1 as KGHDR and CDR2 as SFDVKD. The CDR3 has 14 residues. Deletions cut 4 bases from V and 0 bases from J, with 3 bases between. CDR3 protein: CATSDGSYNSPLHF. As DNA, the CDR3 is TGTGCCACCAGTGACGGCTCCTATAATTCACCCCTCCACTTT.

The chain recombines TRBV7-2 with TRBJ1-4, with a weak D call TRBD1 (6 bases). The V end lost 4 bases, the J end lost 6 bases, and 12 bases lay between the germline ends. The CDR3 loop spans 14 amino acids. Germline assignment: CDR1 SGHTA and CDR2 FQGNSA. CDR3 in DNA: TGTGCCAGCAGCTCCGAACAGGGAGATGAAAAACTGTTTTTT. This gives the protein CASSSEQGDEKLFF.

This clone was picked up one time. This chain joins TRBV5-4 and TRBJ2-1, with 10 positions matching TRBD1. Germline V gene data show CDR1 as SGHNT and CDR2 as YYREEE (reference sequence). Trimming at V came to 4 bases and at J to 3 bases, leaving 4 bases not matched to a gene. The CDR3 loop spans 15 amino acids. CDR3 in DNA: TGTGCCAGCAGCCTGGGACAGGGGATCTACAATGAGCAGTTCTTC. It yields the protein CASSLGQGIYNEQFF.

J is TRBJ1-1 and V is TRBV5-1; tentatively, D is TRBD1 (5 bases). This CDR3 has 16 residues. V was cut by 4 bases and J by 1 base, with 17 bases left in between. Germline V gives CDR1 SGHRS, CDR2 YFSETQ. The CDR3 nucleotides are TGCGCCAGCAGCCCTATTAATACCGGGGGGAACACTGAAGCTTTCTTT. It translates to CASSPINTGGNTEAFF. The variable domain in full, completed from reference TRBV5-1 and TRBJ1-1, reads KAGVTQTPRYLIKTRGQQVTLSCSPISGHRSVSWYQQTPGQGLQFLFEYFSETQRNKGNFPGRFSGRQFSNSRSEMNVSTLELGDSALYLCASSPINTGGNTEAFFGQGTRLTVV.

V is TRBV27 and J is TRBJ1-6; no reliable D call. Germline CDR1 is MNHEY and CDR2 is SMNVEV (reference sequence). V gave up 7 bases and J gave up 5 bases, with 12 bases separating them. CDR3 length: 14 amino acids. CDR3 loop: CASTSSFDNSPLHF. In DNA, the CDR3 is TGTGCCAGCACCAGTTCGTTTGATAATTCACCCCTCCACTTT.

For this clone: The same CDR3 can be traced to other DNA sequences in this sample. The rearrangement joins TRBV4-2 to TRBJ2-7, with TRBD2 identical over 7 bases. The CDR3 is 15 residues long. Germline loops: CDR1 LGHNA, CDR2 YNFKEQ. After removal of 1 base from V and 2 bases from J, the junction contained 5 bases not matched to a gene. The CDR3 DNA reads TGTGCCAGCAGCCAAGCTGCTAGCGGTACCTACGAGCAGTACTTC. Protein product: CASSQAASGTYEQYF.

The chain links TRBV6-5 to TRBJ1-1; 8 bases agree with TRBD1. V was pared by 4 bases and J by 1 base, with 2 bases of the junction left unmatched. The CDR3 runs to 14 residues. Per the germline V gene, CDR1 is MNHEY and CDR2 is SVGAGI. The CDR3 DNA is TGTGCCAGCAGTTTCGGACAGGGGAACACTGAAGCTTTCTTT. Residues: CASSFGQGNTEAFF.

This chain joins TRBV4-3 and TRBJ1-4, with no clear D. CDR1 is LGHNA and CDR2 is YSLEER in the germline V gene. The V end lost 0 bases, the J end lost 3 bases, and 8 bases lay between the germline ends. The CDR3 runs 15 residues. The CDR3 bases are TGCGCCAGCAGCCAAGACCGCCGGTCTAATGAAAAACTGTTTTTT. This codes for CASSQDRRSNEKLFF.

The chain links TRBV2 to TRBJ2-2; D unresolved. Germline lookup yields CDR1 SNHLY and CDR2 FYNNEI. CDR3 length: 12 residues. V dropped 2 bases and J dropped 5 bases, with 3 bases sitting between them. The CDR3 coding sequence is TGTGCCAGCAGTGAACGGACCGGGGAGCTGTTTTTT. Residues: CASSERTGELFF.

This chain links TRBV28 with TRBJ1-2, with no clear D. CDR1 and CDR2 (germline): MDHEN, SYDVKM. V was pared by 2 bases and J by 8 bases, with 9 bases between. The CDR3 spans 12 residues. Here the CDR3 reads CASSLREAGYTF. The CDR3 DNA is TGTGCCAGCAGTTTACGTGAGGCGGGCTACACCTTC.

The chain recombines TRBV3-1 (or the pseudogene TRBV3-2) with TRBJ2-1; D might be TRBD2 (5 bases). Germline loops: CDR1 LGHDT, CDR2 YNNKEL (reference sequence). Trimming took 4 bases from V and 10 from J, leaving 11 bases between them. The length of the CDR3 is 12 residues. The CDR3 loop is CASSRSSGEQFF. The CDR3 DNA is TGTGCCAGCAGCCGTTCGTCGGGGGAGCAGTTCTTC.

This chain uses TRBV2 with TRBJ2-2, with D possibly TRBD2 on 5 matching bases. V lost 8 bases to trimming and J lost 1 base, with 14 bases between them. From germline, CDR1 is SNHLY and CDR2 FYNNEI. The length of the CDR3 is 15 residues. DNA for the CDR3: TGTGCCAGCGAGGGAAGGGCCAGGAACACCGGGGAGCTGTTTTTT. It yields the protein CASEGRARNTGELFF.